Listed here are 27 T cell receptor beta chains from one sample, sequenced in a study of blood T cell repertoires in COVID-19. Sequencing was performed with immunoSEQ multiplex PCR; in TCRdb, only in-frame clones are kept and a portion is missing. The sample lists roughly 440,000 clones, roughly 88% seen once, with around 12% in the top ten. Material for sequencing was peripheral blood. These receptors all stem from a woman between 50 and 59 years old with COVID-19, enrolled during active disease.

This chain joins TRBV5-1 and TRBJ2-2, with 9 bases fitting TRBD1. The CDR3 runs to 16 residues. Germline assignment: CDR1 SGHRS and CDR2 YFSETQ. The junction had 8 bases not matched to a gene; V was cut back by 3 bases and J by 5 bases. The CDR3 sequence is CASSSAGTGLTGELFF. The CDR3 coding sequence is TGCGCCAGCAGCTCCGCTGGGACAGGGCTAACCGGGGAGCTGTTTTTT.

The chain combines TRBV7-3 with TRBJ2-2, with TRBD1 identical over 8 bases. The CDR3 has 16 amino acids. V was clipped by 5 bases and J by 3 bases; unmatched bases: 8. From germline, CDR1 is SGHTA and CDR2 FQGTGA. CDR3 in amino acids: CASSPTGVEDTGELFF. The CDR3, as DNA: TGTGCCAGCAGCCCGACAGGGGTAGAGGACACCGGGGAGCTGTTTTTT.

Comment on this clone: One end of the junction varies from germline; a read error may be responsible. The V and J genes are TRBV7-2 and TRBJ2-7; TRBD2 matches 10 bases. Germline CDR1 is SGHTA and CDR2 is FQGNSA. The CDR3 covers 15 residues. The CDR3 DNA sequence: TGTGCCAGCAGCTTAGCGGGGGCGGGGGCTACTAGCGGGAACTTC. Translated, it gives CASSLAGAGATSGNF.

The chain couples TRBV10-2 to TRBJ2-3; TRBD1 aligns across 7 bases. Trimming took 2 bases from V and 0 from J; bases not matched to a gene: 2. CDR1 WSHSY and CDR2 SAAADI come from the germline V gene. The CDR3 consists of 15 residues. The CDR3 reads CASSEVGQSTDTQYF. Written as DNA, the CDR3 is TGCGCCAGCAGTGAGGTGGGACAGAGCACAGATACGCAGTATTTT.

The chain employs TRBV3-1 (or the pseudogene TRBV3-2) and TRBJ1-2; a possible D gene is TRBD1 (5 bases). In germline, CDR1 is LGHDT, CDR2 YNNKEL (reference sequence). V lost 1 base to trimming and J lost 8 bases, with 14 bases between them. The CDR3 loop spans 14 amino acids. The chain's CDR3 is CASSQGLGRSGYTF. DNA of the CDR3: TGTGCCAGCAGCCAAGGGTTGGGGCGATCCGGCTACACCTTC.

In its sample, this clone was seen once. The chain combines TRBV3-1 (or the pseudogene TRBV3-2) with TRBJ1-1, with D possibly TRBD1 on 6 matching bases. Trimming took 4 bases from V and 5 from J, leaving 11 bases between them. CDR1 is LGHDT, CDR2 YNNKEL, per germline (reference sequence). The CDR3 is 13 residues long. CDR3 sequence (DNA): TGTGCCAGCAGCCGCCAAAGGGGGACTGAAGCTTTCTTT. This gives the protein CASSRQRGTEAFF.

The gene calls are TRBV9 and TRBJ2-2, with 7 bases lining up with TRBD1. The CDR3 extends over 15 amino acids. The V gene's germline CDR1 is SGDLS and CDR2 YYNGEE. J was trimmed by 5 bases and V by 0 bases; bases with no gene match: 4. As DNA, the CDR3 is TGTGCCAGCAGCGTAGGACAGGGAGAAACCGGGGAGCTGTTTTTT. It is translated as CASSVGQGETGELFF.

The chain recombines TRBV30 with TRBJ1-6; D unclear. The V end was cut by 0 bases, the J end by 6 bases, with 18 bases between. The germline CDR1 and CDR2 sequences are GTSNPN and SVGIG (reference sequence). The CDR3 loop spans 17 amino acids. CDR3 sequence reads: CAWSVQRGQAINSPLHF. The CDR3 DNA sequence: TGTGCCTGGAGTGTACAACGTGGGCAGGCGATTAATTCACCCCTCCACTTT.

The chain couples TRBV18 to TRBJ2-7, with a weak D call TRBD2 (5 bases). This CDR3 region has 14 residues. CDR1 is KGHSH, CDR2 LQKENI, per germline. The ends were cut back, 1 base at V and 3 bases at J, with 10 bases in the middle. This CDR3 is CASSPLTTNYEQYF. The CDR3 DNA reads TGTGCCAGCTCACCACTGACGACTAACTACGAGCAGTACTTC.

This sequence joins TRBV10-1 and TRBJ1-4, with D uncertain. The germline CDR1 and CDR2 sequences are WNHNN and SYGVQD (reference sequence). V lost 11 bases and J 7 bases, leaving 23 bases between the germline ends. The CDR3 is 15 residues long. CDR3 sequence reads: CAETQGLRECEKLFF. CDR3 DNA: TGCGCCGAGACCCAAGGACTTAGGGAGTGTGAAAAACTGTTTTTT.

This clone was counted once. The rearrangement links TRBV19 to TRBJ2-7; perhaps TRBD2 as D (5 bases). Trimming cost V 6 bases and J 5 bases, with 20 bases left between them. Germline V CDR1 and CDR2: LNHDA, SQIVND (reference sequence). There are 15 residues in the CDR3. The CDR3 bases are TGTGCCAGTAGGGAAGGTCCGGCCTCGAGGGACGAGCAGTACTTC. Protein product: CASREGPASRDEQYF. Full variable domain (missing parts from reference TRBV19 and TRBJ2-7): DGGITQSPKYLFRKEGQNVTLSCEQNLNHDAMYWYRQDPGQGLRLIYYSQIVNDFQKGDIAEGYSVSREKKESFPLTVTSAQKNPTAFYLCASREGPASRDEQYFGPGTRLTVT.

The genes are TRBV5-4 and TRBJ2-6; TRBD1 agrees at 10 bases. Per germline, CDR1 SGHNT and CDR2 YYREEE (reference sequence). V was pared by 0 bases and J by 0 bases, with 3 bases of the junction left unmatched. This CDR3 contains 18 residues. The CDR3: CASSLDGQGDSGANVLTF. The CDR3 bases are TGTGCCAGCAGCTTGGATGGACAGGGGGACTCTGGGGCCAACGTCCTGACTTTC. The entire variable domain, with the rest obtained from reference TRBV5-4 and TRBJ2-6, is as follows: ETGVTQSPTHLIKTRGQQVTLRCSSQSGHNTVSWYQQALGQGPQFIFQYYREEENGRGNFPPRFSGLQFPNYSSELNVNALELDDSALYLCASSLDGQGDSGANVLTFGAGSRLTVL.

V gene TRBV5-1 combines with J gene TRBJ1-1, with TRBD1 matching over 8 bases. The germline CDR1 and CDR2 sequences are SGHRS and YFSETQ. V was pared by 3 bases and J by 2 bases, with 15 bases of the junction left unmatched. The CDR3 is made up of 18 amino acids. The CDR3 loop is CASSSSARDRSDNTEAFF. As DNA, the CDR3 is TGCGCCAGCAGCTCCTCCGCTCGGGACAGGTCAGATAACACTGAAGCTTTCTTT.

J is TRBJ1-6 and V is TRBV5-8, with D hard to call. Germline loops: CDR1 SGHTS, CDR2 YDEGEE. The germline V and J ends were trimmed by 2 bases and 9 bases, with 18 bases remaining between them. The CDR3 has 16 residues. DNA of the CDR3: TGTGCCAGCAGCTTTACGGGTGGAGGTACGGGTTCACCCCTCCACTTT. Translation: CASSFTGGGTGSPLHF.

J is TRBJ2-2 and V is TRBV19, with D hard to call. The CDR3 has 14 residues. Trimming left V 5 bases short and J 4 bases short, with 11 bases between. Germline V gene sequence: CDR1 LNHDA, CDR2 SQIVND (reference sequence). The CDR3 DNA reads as TGTGCCAGTAGTGTCCGAGCGTCCACCGGGGAGCTGTTTTTT. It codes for CASSVRASTGELFF.

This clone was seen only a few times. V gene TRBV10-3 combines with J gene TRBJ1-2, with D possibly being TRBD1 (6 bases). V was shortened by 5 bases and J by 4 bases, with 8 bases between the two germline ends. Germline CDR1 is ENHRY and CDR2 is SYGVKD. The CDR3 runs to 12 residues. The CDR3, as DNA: TGTGCCATCAGTACAGGGTCCTATGGCTACACCTTC. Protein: CAISTGSYGYTF.

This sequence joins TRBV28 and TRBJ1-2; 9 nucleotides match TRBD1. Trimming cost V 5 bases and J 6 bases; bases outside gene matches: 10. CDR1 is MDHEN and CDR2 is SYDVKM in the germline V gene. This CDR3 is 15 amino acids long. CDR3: CASSGGGTGSDGYTF. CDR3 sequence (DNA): TGTGCCAGCAGTGGGGGGGGGACAGGGTCGGATGGCTACACCTTC.

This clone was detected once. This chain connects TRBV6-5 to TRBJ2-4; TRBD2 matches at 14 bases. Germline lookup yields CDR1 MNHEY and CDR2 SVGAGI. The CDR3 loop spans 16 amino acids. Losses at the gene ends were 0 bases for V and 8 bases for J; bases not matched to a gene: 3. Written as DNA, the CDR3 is TGTGCCAGCAGTTACTCCGGACTAGCGGGGGGTGACATTCAGTACTTC. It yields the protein CASSYSGLAGGDIQYF.

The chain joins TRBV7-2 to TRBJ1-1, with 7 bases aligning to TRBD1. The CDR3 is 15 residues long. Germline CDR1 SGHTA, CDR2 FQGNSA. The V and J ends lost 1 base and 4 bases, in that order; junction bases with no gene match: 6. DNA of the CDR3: TGTGCCAGCAGCTTAGTTGCAGGGGGAGGCACTGAAGCTTTCTTT. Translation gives CASSLVAGGGTEAFF.

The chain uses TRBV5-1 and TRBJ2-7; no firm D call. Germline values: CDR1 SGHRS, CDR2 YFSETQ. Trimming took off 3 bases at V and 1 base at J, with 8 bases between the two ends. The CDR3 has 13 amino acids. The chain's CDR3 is CASSSTTSYEQYF. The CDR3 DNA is TGCGCCAGCAGCTCAACGACATCCTACGAGCAGTACTTC. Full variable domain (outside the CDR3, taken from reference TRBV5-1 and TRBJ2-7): KAGVTQTPRYLIKTRGQQVTLSCSPISGHRSVSWYQQTPGQGLQFLFEYFSETQRNKGNFPGRFSGRQFSNSRSEMNVSTLELGDSALYLCASSSTTSYEQYFGPGTRLTVT.

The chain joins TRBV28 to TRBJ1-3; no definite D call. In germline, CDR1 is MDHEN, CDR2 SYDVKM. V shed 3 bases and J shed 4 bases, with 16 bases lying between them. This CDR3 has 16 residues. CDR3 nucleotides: TGTGCCAGCAGTTTTCCCATGCCGGGGTCAGGAAACACCATATATTTT. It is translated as CASSFPMPGSGNTIYF.

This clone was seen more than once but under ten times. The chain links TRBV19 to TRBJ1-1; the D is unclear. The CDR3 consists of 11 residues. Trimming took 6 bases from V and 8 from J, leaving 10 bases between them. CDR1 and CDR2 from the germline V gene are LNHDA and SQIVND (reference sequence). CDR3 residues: CASREGQEAFF. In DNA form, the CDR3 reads TGTGCCAGTAGGGAGGGCCAGGAAGCTTTCTTT.

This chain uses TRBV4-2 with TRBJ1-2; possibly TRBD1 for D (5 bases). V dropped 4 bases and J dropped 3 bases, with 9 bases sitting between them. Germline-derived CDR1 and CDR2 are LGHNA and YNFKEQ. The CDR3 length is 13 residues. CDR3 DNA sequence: TGTGCCAGCAGCCTTGGAGGGGACTATGGCTACACCTTC. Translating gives CASSLGGDYGYTF.

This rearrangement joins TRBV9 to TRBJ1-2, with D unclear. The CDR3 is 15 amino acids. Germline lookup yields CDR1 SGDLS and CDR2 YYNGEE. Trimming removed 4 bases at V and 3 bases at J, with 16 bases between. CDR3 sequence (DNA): TGTGCCAGCAGCTCTGGACTCGGCCGGGACTATGGCTACACCTTC. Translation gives CASSSGLGRDYGYTF.

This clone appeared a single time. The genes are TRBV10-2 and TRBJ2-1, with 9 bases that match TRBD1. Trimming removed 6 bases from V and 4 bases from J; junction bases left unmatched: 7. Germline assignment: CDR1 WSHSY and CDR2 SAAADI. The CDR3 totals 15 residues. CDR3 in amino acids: CASSGGDRAYNEQFF. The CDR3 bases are TGCGCCAGCAGCGGCGGGGACAGGGCTTACAATGAGCAGTTCTTC.

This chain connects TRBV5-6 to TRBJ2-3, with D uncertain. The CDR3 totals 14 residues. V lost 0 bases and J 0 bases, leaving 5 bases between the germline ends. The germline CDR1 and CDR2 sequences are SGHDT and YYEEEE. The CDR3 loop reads CASSLDISTDTQYF. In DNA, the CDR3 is TGTGCCAGCAGCTTGGACATAAGCACAGATACGCAGTATTTT.

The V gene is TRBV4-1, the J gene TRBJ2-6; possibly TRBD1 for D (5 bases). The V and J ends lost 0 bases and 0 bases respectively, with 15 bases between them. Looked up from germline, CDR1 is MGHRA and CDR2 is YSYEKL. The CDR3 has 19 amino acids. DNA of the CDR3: TGCGCCAGCAGCCAAGATGGCGGCAGGGTAACCTCTGGGGCCAACGTCCTGACTTTC. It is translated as CASSQDGGRVTSGANVLTF.